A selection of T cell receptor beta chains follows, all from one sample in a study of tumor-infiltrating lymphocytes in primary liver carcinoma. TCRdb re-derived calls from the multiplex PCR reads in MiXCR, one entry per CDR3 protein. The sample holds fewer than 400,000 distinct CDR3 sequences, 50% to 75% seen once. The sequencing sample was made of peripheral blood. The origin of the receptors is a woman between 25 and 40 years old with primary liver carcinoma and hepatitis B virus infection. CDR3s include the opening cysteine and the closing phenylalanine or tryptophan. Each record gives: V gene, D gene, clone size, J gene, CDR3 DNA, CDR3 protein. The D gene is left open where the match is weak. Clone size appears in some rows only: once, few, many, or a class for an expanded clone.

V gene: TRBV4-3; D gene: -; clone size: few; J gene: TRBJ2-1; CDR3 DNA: TGCGCCAGCAGCCAAGACCGGGACTCTTACTCCTACAATGAGCAGTTCTTC; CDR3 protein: CASSQDRDSYSYNEQFF
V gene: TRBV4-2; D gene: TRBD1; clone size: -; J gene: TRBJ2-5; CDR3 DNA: TGTGTCAGCAGCCAGGGGGCGGGCTCAGAGACCCAGTACTTC; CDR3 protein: CVSSQGAGSETQYF
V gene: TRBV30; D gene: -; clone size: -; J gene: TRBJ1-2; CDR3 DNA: TGTGCCTGGAGTGCACAGGGCTATGGCTACACCTTC; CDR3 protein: CAWSAQGYGYTF
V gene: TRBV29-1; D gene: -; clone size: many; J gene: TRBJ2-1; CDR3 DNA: TGCAGCGTTGACCTATCTTTTCATGAGCAGTTCTTC; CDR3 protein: CSVDLSFHEQFF
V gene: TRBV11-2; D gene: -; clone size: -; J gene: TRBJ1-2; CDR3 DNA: TGTGTCAGCAGCTCCACAGGGTTTGGCTACACCTTC; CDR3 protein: CVSSSTGFGYTF
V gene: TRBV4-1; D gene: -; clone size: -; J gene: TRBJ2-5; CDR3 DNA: TGCGCCAGCAGCCAAAGGCCGGACCAAGAGACCCAGTACTTC; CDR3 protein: CASSQRPDQETQYF
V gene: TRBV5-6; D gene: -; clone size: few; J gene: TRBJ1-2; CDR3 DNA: TGTGCCAGCAGCCTCGACAGGAGCTATGGCTACACCTTC; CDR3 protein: CASSLDRSYGYTF
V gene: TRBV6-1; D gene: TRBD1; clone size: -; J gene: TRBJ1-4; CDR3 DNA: TGTGCCACAGGACAGGCAACTAATGAAAAACTGTTTTTT; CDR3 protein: CATGQATNEKLFF
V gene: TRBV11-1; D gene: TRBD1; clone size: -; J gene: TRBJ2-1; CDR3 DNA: TGCGCCAGTAGCTTAGGACAGGACAATGAGCAGTTCTTC; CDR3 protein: CASSLGQDNEQFF
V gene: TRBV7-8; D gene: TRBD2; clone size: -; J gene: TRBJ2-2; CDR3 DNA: TGTGCCAGCAGCTTACGGACTATATGGCTAGCGGATAGGACCGGGGAGCTGTTTTTT; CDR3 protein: CASSLRTIWLADRTGELFF
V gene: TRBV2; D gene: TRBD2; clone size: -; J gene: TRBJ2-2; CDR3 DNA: TGTGCCAGCAACGGGGGAGCGGGAGGGCCGAGCACCGGGGAGCTGTTTTTT; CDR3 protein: CASNGGAGGPSTGELFF
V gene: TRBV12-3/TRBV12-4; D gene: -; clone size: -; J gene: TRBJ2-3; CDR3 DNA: TGTGCCAACAGTTTTTGTCGTAGCACAGATACACAGTATTTT; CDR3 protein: CANSFCRSTDTQYF
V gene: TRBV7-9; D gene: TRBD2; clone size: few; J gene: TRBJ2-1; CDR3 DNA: TGTGCCAGCAGCTTTAGCGGGAGGGCCCACAATGAGCAGTTCTTC; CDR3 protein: CASSFSGRAHNEQFF
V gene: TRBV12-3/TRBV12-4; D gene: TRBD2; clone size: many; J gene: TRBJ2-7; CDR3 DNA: TGTGCCAGCAGCCGCGGACTAGCGGGAGGGGACGAGCAGTACTTC; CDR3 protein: CASSRGLAGGDEQYF
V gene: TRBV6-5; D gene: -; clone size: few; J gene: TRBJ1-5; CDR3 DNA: TGTGCCAGCAGCCCGCAGATTAGCAATCAGCCCCAGCATTTT; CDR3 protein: CASSPQISNQPQHF
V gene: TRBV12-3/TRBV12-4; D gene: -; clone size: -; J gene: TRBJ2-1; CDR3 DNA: TGTGCCAGCAGTTTAAATGGAGCATACAATGAGCAGTTCTTC; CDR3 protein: CASSLNGAYNEQFF
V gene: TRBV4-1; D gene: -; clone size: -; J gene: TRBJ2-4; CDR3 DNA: TGCGCCAGCACCCAAATGGCGAAAAACATTCAGCACTTC; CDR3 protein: CASTQMAKNIQHF
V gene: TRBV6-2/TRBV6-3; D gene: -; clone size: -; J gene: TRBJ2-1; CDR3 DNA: TGTGCCAGCAGGCCCGGACGGTCTACTACCAATGAGCAGTTCTTC; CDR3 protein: CASRPGRSTTNEQFF
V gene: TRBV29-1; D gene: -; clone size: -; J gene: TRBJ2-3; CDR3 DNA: TGCAGCGTTAGCAGCGGGTGGGGGGCAGATACGCAGTATTTT; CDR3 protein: CSVSSGWGADTQYF
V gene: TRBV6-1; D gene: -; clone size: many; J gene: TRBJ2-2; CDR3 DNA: TGTGCCAGCAGTGAACCGGGTGACACCGGGGAGCTGTTTTTT; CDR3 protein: CASSEPGDTGELFF
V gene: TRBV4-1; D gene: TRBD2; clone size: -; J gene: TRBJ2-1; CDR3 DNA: TGCGCCAGCAGCGGTACTAGCGGGAGGCCGACCTACAATGAGCAGTTCTTC; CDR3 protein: CASSGTSGRPTYNEQFF
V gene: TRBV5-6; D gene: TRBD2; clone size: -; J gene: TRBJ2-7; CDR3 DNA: TGTGCCAGCAGCTCCAATTGGGGAGGGAGCGAGCAGTACTTC; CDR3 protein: CASSSNWGGSEQYF
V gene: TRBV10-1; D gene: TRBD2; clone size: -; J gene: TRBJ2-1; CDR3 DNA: TGCGCCAGCAACCGACCCGGGACTAGCGGGAGTGGCGGCAATGAGCAGTTCTTC; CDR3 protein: CASNRPGTSGSGGNEQFF
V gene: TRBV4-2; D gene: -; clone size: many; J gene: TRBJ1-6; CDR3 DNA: TGTGCCAGCAGCCCGGAGATTTATAATTCACCCCTCCACTTT; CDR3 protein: CASSPEIYNSPLHF
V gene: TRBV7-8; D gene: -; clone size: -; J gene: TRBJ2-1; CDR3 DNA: TGTGCCTGCAACCACCGGGACTTCACCTACAATGAGGAGTTCTTC; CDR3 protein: CACNHRDFTYNEEFF
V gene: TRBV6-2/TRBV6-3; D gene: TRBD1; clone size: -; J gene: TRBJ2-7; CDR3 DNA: TGTGCCAGCACTTCGATAGGGGGCAACCTCGCGTCCTACGAGCAGTACTTC; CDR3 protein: CASTSIGGNLASYEQYF
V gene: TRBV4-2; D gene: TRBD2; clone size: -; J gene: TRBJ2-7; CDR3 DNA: TGTGCCAGCAGCCAAGTCACTAGCGGGCGGAGCTCCTACGAGCAGTACTTC; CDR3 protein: CASSQVTSGRSSYEQYF